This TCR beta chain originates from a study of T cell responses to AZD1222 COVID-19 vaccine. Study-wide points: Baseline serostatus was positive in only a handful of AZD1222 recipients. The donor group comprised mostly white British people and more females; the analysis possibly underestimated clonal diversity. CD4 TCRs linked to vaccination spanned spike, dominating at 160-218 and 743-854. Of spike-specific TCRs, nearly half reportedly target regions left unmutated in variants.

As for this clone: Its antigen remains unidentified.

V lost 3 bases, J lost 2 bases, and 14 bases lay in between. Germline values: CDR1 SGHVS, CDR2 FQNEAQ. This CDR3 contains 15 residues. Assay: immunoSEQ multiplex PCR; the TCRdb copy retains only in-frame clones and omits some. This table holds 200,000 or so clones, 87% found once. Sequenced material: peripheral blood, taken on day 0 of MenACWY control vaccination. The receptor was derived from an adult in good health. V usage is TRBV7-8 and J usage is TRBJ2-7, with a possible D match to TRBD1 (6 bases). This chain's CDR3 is CASSLTGSTPYEQYF. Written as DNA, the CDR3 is TGTGCCAGCAGCTTGACAGGCTCCACGCCCTACGAGCAGTACTTC.